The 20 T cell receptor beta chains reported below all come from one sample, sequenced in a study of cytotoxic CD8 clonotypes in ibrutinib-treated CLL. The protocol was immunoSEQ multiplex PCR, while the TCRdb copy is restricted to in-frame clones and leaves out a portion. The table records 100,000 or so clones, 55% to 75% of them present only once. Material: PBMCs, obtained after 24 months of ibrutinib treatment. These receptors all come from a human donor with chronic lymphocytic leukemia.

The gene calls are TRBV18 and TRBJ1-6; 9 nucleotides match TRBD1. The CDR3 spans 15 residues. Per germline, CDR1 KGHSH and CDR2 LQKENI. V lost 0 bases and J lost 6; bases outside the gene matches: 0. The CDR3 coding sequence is TGTGCCAGCTCACCACCGGGACAGGGTAATTCACCCCTCCACTTT. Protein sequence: CASSPPGQGNSPLHF. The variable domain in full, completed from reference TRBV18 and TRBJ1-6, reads NAGVMQNPRHLVRRRGQEARLRCSPMKGHSHVYWYRQLPEEGLKFMVYLQKENIIDESGMPKERFSAEFPKEGPSILRIQQVVRGDSAAYFCASSPPGQGNSPLHFGNGTRLTVT.

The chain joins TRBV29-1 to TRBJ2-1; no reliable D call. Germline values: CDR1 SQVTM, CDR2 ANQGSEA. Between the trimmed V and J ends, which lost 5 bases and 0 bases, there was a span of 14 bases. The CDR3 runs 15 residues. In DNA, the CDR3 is TGCAGCGTTCCCCTCCGCGCCGGCTCCTACAATGAGCAGTTCTTC. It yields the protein CSVPLRAGSYNEQFF.

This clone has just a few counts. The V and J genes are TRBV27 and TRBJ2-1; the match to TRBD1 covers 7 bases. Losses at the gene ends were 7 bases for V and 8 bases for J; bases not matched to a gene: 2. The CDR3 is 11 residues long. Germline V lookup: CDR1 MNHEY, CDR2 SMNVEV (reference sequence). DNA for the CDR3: TGTGCCAGCACCCAGGGGGATGAGCAGTTCTTC. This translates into CASTQGDEQFF.

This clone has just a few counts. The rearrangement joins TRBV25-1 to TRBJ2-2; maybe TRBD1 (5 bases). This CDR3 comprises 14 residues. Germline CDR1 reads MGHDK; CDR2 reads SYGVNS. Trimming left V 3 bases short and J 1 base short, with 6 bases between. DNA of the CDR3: TGTGCCAGCAGTGACAGGGTGAACACCGGGGAGCTGTTTTTT. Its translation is CASSDRVNTGELFF.

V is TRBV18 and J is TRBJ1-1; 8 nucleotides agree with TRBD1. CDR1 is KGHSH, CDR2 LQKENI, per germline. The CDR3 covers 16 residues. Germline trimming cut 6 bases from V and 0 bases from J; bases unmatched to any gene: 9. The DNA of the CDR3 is TGTGCCAGCTCGGGGGTCCGGACAGGGATGAACACTGAAGCTTTCTTT. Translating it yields CASSGVRTGMNTEAFF.

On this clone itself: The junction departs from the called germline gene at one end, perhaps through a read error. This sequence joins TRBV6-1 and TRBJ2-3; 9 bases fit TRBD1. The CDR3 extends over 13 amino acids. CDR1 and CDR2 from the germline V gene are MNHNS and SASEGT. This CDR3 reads CASTGQGTGTQYF. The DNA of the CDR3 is TGTGCCAGCACTGGACAGGGGACAGGTACGCAGTATTTT.

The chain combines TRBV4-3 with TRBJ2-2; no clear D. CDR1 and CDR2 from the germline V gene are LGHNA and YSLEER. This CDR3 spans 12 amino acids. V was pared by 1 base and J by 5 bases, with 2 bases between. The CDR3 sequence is CASSQVTGELFF. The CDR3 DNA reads TGCGCCAGCAGCCAAGTTACCGGGGAGCTGTTTTTT.

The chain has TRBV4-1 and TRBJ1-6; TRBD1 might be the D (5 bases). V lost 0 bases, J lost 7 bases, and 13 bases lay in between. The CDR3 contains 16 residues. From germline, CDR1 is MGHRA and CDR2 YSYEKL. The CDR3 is CASSQDWGMGNSPLHF. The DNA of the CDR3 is TGCGCCAGCAGCCAAGACTGGGGGATGGGGAATTCACCCCTCCACTTT.

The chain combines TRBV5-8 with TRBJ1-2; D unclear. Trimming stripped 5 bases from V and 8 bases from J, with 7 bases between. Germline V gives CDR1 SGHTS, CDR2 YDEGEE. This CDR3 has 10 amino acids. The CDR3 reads CASRFEGYTF. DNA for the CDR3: TGTGCCAGCAGGTTTGAGGGCTACACCTTC.

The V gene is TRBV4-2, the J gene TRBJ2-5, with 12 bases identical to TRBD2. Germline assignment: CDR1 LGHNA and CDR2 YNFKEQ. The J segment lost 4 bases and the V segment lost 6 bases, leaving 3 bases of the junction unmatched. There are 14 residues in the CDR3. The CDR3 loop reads CASRPTSGGETQYF. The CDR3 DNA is TGTGCCAGCAGACCGACTAGCGGGGGAGAGACCCAGTACTTC.

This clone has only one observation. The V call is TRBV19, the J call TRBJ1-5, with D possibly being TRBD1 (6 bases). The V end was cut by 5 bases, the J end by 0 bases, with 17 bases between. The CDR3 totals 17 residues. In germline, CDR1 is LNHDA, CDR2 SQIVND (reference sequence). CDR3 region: CASSEQIGQLSNQPQHF. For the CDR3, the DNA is TGTGCCAGTAGTGAGCAGATCGGACAGCTTAGCAATCAGCCCCAGCATTTT. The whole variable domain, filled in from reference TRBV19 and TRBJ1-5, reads DGGITQSPKYLFRKEGQNVTLSCEQNLNHDAMYWYRQDPGQGLRLIYYSQIVNDFQKGDIAEGYSVSREKKESFPLTVTSAQKNPTAFYLCASSEQIGQLSNQPQHFGDGTRLSIL.

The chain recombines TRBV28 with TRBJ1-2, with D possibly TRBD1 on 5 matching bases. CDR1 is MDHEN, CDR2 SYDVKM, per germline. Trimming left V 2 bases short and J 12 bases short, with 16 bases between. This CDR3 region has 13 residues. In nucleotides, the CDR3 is TGTGCCAGCAGTTTACTCCGGGACCTACCCAACACCTTC. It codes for CASSLLRDLPNTF.

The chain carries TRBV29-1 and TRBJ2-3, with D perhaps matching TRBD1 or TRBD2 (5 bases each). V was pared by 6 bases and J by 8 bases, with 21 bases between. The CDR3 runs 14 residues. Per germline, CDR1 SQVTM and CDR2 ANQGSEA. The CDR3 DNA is TGCAGCGTCCAAACAACCGGGACCACTTTTACGCAGTATTTT. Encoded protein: CSVQTTGTTFTQYF.

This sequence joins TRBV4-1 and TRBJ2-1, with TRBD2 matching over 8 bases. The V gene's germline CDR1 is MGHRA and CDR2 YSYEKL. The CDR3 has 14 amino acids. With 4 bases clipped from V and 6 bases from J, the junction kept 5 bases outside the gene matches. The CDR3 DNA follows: TGCGCCAGCAGCCCTCGGGGGGGCCGCAATGAGCAGTTCTTC. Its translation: CASSPRGGRNEQFF.

The CDR3 spells CASSLRDRGRPFNTEAFF. The CDR3 DNA is TGTGCCAGCAGCCTCCGGGACAGGGGGCGGCCCTTCAACACTGAAGCTTTCTTT. The chain joins TRBV7-2 to TRBJ1-1, with 12 bases that match TRBD1. This CDR3 has 18 amino acids. Germline V lookup: CDR1 SGHTA, CDR2 FQGNSA. V dropped 5 bases and J dropped 2; count of bases not matched to a gene: 12.

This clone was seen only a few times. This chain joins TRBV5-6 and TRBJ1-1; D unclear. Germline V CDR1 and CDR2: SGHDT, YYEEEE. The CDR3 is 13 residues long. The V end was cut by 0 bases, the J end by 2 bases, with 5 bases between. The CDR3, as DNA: TGTGCCAGCAGCTTGGCAAGTAACACTGAAGCTTTCTTT. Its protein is CASSLASNTEAFF.

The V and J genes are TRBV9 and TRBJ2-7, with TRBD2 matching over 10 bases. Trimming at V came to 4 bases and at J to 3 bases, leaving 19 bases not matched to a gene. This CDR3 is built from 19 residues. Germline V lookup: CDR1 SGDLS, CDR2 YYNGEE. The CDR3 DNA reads TGTGCCAGCAGCCCCCGGAGCGGGAGGGAGCCCGCTAAGGGCTACGAGCAGTACTTC. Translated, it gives CASSPRSGREPAKGYEQYF.

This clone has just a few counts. For the CDR3, the DNA is TGTGCCAGCAGCTTGGCCGCGGGAAGAGTCAATTCACCCCTCCACTTT. Its translation is CASSLAAGRVNSPLHF. The chain carries TRBV5-8 and TRBJ1-6; no clear D. Trimming stripped 0 bases from V and 7 bases from J, with 14 bases between. CDR3 length: 16 amino acids. CDR1 and CDR2 (germline): SGHTS, YDEGEE.

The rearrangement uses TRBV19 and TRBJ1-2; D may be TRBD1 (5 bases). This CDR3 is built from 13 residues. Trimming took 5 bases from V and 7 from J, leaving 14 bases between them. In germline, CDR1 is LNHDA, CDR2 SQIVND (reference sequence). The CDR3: CASSDTKGAGYTF. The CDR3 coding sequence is TGTGCCAGTAGTGACACAAAAGGGGCTGGCTACACCTTC.

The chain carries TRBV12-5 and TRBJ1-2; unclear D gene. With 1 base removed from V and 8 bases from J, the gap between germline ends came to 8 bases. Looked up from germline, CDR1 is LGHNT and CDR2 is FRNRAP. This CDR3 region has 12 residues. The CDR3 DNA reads TGTGCTAGTGGTTTGGAGGGCTGGGGCTACACCTTC. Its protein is CASGLEGWGYTF.